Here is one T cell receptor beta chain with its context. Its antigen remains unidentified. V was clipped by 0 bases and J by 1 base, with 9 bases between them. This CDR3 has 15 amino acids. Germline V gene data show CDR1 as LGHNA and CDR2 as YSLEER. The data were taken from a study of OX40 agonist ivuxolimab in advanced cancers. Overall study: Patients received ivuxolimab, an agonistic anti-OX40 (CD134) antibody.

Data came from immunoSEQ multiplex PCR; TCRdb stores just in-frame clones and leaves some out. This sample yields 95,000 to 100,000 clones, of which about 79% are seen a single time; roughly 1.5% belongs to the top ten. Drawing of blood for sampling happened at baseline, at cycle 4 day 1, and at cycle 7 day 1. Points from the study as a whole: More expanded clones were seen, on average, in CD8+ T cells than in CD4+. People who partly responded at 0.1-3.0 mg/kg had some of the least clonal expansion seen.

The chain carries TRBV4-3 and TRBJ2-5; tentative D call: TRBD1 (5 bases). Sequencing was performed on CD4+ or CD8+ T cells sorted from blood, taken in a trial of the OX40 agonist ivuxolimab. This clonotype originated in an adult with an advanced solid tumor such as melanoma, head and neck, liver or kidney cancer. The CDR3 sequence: CASSQDPGFQETQYF. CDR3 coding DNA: TGCGCCAGCAGCCAAGATCCAGGGTTCCAAGAGACCCAGTACTTC.